This entry is about one T cell receptor beta chain. The data are from a study of cytomegalovirus exposure and HLA in healthy donors. The PCR was carried out with 60 Vbeta primers and 13 Jbeta primers. Repertoires were generated with immunoSEQ multiplex PCR, while TCRdb's copy carries only in-frame clones and drops some. The sample shows 120,000 or so clones, 60% to 85% of them seen only once. The sequence was obtained from a man aged 30 to 39 in good health and CMV-seronegative. Material: PBMCs.

CDR3 in DNA: TGTGCCTGGAGCGCCAGCGGGATCCACTACGAGCAGTACTTC. Translation gives CAWSASGIHYEQYF. The chain couples TRBV30 to TRBJ2-5, with TRBD2 matching 7 bases. The J call may be mistaken, given a closer DNA end match to TRBJ2-7. Per germline, CDR1 GTSNPN and CDR2 SVGIG (reference sequence). CDR3 length equals 14 residues.